The 22 T cell receptor beta chains presented below share a single source sample, sequenced in a study of T-cell reconstitution after alpha-beta-depleted transplantation in children. Unique molecular identifiers were built into the TCRbeta library. MiXCR, run by TCRdb on the PCR reads, gives a single entry per CDR3 protein. Of about 200,000 distinct CDR3 sequences in the sample, about 6% are singletons; the top ten hold around 4.1%. The specimen comprised PBMCs, sampled before TCRalphabeta/CD19-depleted stem cell transplant. These receptors all stem from a girl under three years old with combined immunodeficiency, due to receive a stem cell transplant.

Ten or more counts support this clonotype. V gene TRBV15 combines with J gene TRBJ2-2; 8 bases align to TRBD1. V lost 8 bases, J lost 5 bases, and 10 bases stayed unmatched. The CDR3 covers 15 residues. Germline values: CDR1 LNHNV, CDR2 YYDKDF (reference sequence). DNA for the CDR3: TGTGCCACCTCGACGGACAGGGTGATAACCGGGGAGCTGTTTTTT. Its protein product is CATSTDRVITGELFF.

The J gene is TRBJ2-1, the V gene TRBV20-1; possible D gene TRBD1, 6 bases. The germline V and J ends were trimmed by 2 bases and 4 bases, with 12 bases remaining between them. CDR3 length: 14 residues. Germline CDR1 and CDR2: DFQATT and SNEGSKA (reference sequence). The CDR3 coding sequence is TGCAGTGCTAGAAGTTGGGACAAATACAATGAGCAGTTCTTC. Its translation is CSARSWDKYNEQFF.

This clonotype was recorded at least ten times. The CDR3 here is CASSKGDNYEQYF. DNA for the CDR3: TGTGCCAGCAGCAAGGGGGACAATTACGAGCAGTACTTC. This chain joins TRBV25-1 and TRBJ2-7; TRBD1 is a possible D gene (6 bases). This CDR3 comprises 13 residues. The germline gives CDR1 MGHDK, CDR2 SYGVNS. Trimming shortened V by 6 bases and J by 4 bases, and 13 bases separated the two germline ends.

The CDR3 is CASRPGGPSTDTQYF. CDR3 bases: TGTGCCAGCAGGCCAGGGGGACCCAGCACAGATACGCAGTATTTT. The chain has TRBV7-2 and TRBJ2-3; 7 bases are a match to TRBD1. The germline CDR1 and CDR2 sequences are SGHTA and FQGNSA. The CDR3 is made up of 15 amino acids. V trimming: 6 bases; J trimming: 0 bases; junction bases outside the gene matches: 6.

The table lists this clonotype with many counts. This chain connects TRBV29-1 to TRBJ2-7; TRBD2 matches at 8 bases. The CDR3 extends over 13 amino acids. Germline V CDR1 and CDR2: SQVTM, ANQGSEA. With V trimmed by 5 bases and J by 2 bases, 5 bases remained unmatched. DNA for the CDR3: TGCAGCGTTCCGAGCGGGAGTGCCTACGAGCAGTACTTC. Its protein is CSVPSGSAYEQYF.

This clonotype was recorded at least ten times. The chain is built from TRBV21-1 and TRBJ2-2; the D segment call TRBD1 is taken from the table without a DNA check. TRBV21-1 is recorded as a pseudogene. This CDR3 is built from 16 residues. CDR3 region: CASSKVDRVNTGELFF. The DNA of the CDR3 is TGTGCCAGCAGCAAAGTGGACAGGGTGAACACCGGGGAGCTGTTTTTT.

This clonotype was detected many times. The J gene is TRBJ2-3, the V gene TRBV12-3 or TRBV12-4; 7 nucleotides line up with TRBD2. CDR3 length equals 13 residues. The J segment lost 6 bases and the V segment lost 6 bases, leaving 6 bases of the junction unmatched. CDR3 in amino acids: CASSTAGDDTQYF. The CDR3 DNA follows: TGTGCCAGCAGCACTGCGGGGGACGATACGCAGTATTTT.

This clonotype was counted at least ten times. V usage is TRBV27 and J usage is TRBJ2-3; TRBD1 is a possible D gene (6 bases). CDR1 is MNHEY and CDR2 is SMNVEV in the germline V gene (reference sequence). The CDR3 is 13 residues long. Trimming removed 0 bases at V and 7 bases at J, with 8 bases between. The CDR3 nucleotides are TGTGCCAGCAGTTTATCGGGGGCCAATACGCAGTATTTT. This sequence encodes CASSLSGANTQYF.

This clonotype showed up many times. This rearrangement joins TRBV29-1 to TRBJ2-7; TRBD2 aligns across 8 bases. The CDR3 runs 14 residues. J lost 0 bases, V lost 6 bases, and 7 bases had no gene match. Germline lookup yields CDR1 SQVTM and CDR2 ANQGSEA. CDR3 nucleotides: TGCAGCGTCACTTTGACTAGCGCCTCCTACGAGCAGTACTTC. Encoded protein: CSVTLTSASYEQYF.

This clonotype came up many times. The V and J genes are TRBV21-1 and TRBJ1-1; TRBD1 was called by the table and not checked on the DNA. TRBV21-1 is labeled a pseudogene. The CDR3 contains 14 residues. CDR3 in amino acids: CASSIGATPTEAFF. CDR3 nucleotide sequence: TGTGCCAGCAGCATCGGGGCTACCCCCACTGAAGCTTTCTTT.

This clonotype has ten or more counts. CDR3 in DNA: TGTGCCAGCAGTTTACCGGGACTTAACACAGATACGCAGTATTTT. It translates to CASSLPGLNTDTQYF. This chain links TRBV28 with TRBJ2-3; weak D call: TRBD2 (6 bases). V lost 2 bases to trimming and J lost 2 bases, with 11 bases between them. Looked up from germline, CDR1 is MDHEN and CDR2 is SYDVKM. This CDR3 has 15 amino acids. Full variable domain (outside the CDR3, taken from reference TRBV28 and TRBJ2-3): DVKVTQSSRYLVKRTGEKVFLECVQDMDHENMFWYRQDPGLGLRLIYFSYDVKMKEKGDIPEGYSVSREKKERFSLILESASTNQTSMYLCASSLPGLNTDTQYFGPGTRLTVL.

The rearrangement joins TRBV15 to TRBJ2-7; D not resolved. Germline CDR1 reads LNHNV; CDR2 reads YYDKDF (reference sequence). This CDR3 has 18 residues. V lost 0 bases to trimming and J lost 1 base, with 19 bases between them. Here the CDR3 reads CATSRENYPGTVSYEQYF. CDR3 DNA sequence: TGTGCCACCAGCAGAGAGAACTATCCGGGCACAGTATCCTACGAGCAGTACTTC. Together with reference TRBV15 and TRBJ2-7, the CDR3 gives the full variable domain: DAMVIQNPRYQVTQFGKPVTLSCSQTLNHNVMYWYQQKSSQAPKLLFHYYDKDFNNEADTPDNFQSRRPNTSFCFLDIRSPGLGDTAMYLCATSRENYPGTVSYEQYFGPGTRLTVT.

This clonotype was observed at least ten times. The rearrangement joins TRBV5-6 to TRBJ2-1; D remains ambiguous. The V gene's germline CDR1 is SGHDT and CDR2 YYEEEE. The CDR3 runs 12 residues. V was trimmed by 10 bases and J by 4 bases, leaving 12 bases between them. Written as DNA, the CDR3 is TGTGCCCCCAAAATAGAGTACAATGAGCAGTTCTTC. Translating gives CAPKIEYNEQFF.

This clonotype showed up many times. The chain combines TRBV29-1 with TRBJ1-1; a possible D gene is TRBD1 (6 bases). The CDR3 loop spans 10 amino acids. Per germline, CDR1 SQVTM and CDR2 ANQGSEA. Trimming pared 5 bases from V and 11 bases from J, leaving 12 bases between. The CDR3: CSVRQGRAFF. The CDR3 bases are TGCAGCGTTCGGCAGGGGAGGGCTTTCTTT. The whole variable domain, remainder taken from reference TRBV29-1 and TRBJ1-1, is SAVISQKPSRDICQRGTSLTIQCQVDSQVTMMFWYRQQPGQSLTLIATANQGSEATYESGFVIDKFPISRPNLTFSTLTVSNMSPEDSSIYLCSVRQGRAFFGQGTRLTVV.

The chain is built from TRBV7-9 and TRBJ2-5, with TRBD1 as a possible D gene (5 bases). Between the trimmed V and J ends, which lost 3 bases and 5 bases, there was a span of 13 bases. The CDR3 has 14 residues. Germline V lookup: CDR1 SEHNR, CDR2 FQNEAQ (reference sequence). CDR3 sequence: CASSLASPGETQYF. The CDR3 DNA sequence: TGTGCCAGCAGCTTGGCCTCACCAGGGGAGACCCAGTACTTC.

The V gene is TRBV20-1, the J gene TRBJ1-5; D gene unclear. The germline CDR1 and CDR2 sequences are DFQATT and SNEGSKA (reference sequence). The CDR3 contains 15 residues. The ends were cut back, 5 bases at V and 7 bases at J, with 21 bases in the middle. The CDR3 spells CSAGRTGSSGQPQHF. CDR3 DNA sequence: TGCAGTGCTGGCCGGACGGGAAGCTCGGGGCAGCCCCAGCATTTT.

This clonotype occurred many times. V and J are TRBV15 and TRBJ2-5, with 9 bases fitting TRBD2. Germline values: CDR1 LNHNV, CDR2 YYDKDF (reference sequence). The CDR3 totals 17 residues. The V and J ends lost 0 bases and 4 bases, in that order; junction bases with no gene match: 9. The CDR3 protein is CATSRDLGSGSIETQYF. The CDR3 bases are TGTGCCACCAGCAGAGATCTAGGTAGCGGGAGTATAGAGACCCAGTACTTC.

The J gene is TRBJ2-1, the V gene TRBV9, with D perhaps being TRBD1 or TRBD2 (5 bases each). Germline-derived CDR1 and CDR2 are SGDLS and YYNGEE. The CDR3 runs to 17 residues. Trimming removed 2 bases at V and 0 bases at J, with 15 bases between. The DNA of the CDR3 is TGTGCCAGCAGCGTCGACGGGACCACTAGCTCCTACAATGAGCAGTTCTTC. It specifies CASSVDGTTSSYNEQFF.

In its sample, this clonotype was seen many times. V and J are TRBV12-3 or TRBV12-4 and TRBJ2-7; no definite D call. V lost 1 base and J 7 bases, leaving 5 bases between the germline ends. CDR3 length equals 11 residues. The CDR3 coding sequence is TGTGCCAGCAGTTTAGGCGTAGAGCAGTACTTC. Translated, it gives CASSLGVEQYF.

In this sample, this clonotype turned up many times. The chain couples TRBV20-1 to TRBJ1-3; the D is unclear. This CDR3 is built from 18 residues. Germline assignment: CDR1 DFQATT and CDR2 SNEGSKA (reference sequence). Deletions cut 0 bases from V and 0 bases from J, with 18 bases between. The CDR3 spells CSAREAAPRLSSGNTIYF. CDR3 nucleotides: TGCAGTGCTAGAGAGGCGGCGCCGCGGCTTAGCTCTGGAAACACCATATATTTT.

This clonotype was seen many times. The rearrangement joins TRBV29-1 to TRBJ2-4; D call uncertain. The germline gives CDR1 SQVTM, CDR2 ANQGSEA. The CDR3 contains 13 residues. Trimming shortened V by 6 bases and J by 0 bases, and 9 bases separated the two germline ends. Here the CDR3 reads CSVLTVAKNIQYF. The CDR3 DNA sequence: TGCAGCGTCCTTACAGTAGCCAAAAACATTCAGTACTTC.

This clonotype came up many times. This sequence joins TRBV20-1 and TRBJ2-2; possible D gene TRBD2, 6 bases. CDR3 length equals 14 residues. Germline V gene sequence: CDR1 DFQATT, CDR2 SNEGSKA (reference sequence). The V end lost 3 bases, the J end lost 0 bases, and 8 bases lay between the germline ends. For the CDR3, the DNA is TGCAGTGCTAGGGACTACTCGAACACCGGGGAGCTGTTTTTT. Amino acid sequence: CSARDYSNTGELFF.